The 10 T cell receptor beta chains in this list originate from one sample, sequenced in a study of blood T cell repertoires in COVID-19. The table came from immunoSEQ multiplex PCR; TCRdb's copy has only in-frame clones and leaves some out. The data contain over 150,000 clones, about 87% of them singletons. Sequencing was performed on peripheral blood. The source of these receptors is a woman aged 55-69 years who had recovered from COVID-19.

The V call is TRBV25-1, the J call TRBJ1-1, with 7 positions matching TRBD1. Germline CDR1 reads MGHDK; CDR2 reads SYGVNS. The CDR3 loop spans 13 amino acids. Unmatched junction bases numbered 5, after V lost 5 bases and J lost 5 bases. The CDR3 protein is CASSTRTGTEAFF. The CDR3 bases are TGTGCCAGCAGTACTCGGACAGGAACTGAAGCTTTCTTT.

This chain connects TRBV7-3 to TRBJ2-3; 7 nucleotides agree with TRBD2. Germline CDR1 SGHTA, CDR2 FQGTGA. J was trimmed by 5 bases and V by 4 bases; bases with no gene match: 6. This CDR3 has 14 residues. The CDR3 loop is CASSSTSIGDTQYF. The DNA of the CDR3 is TGTGCCAGCAGCTCGACTAGCATTGGAGATACGCAGTATTTT.

The J gene is TRBJ2-3, the V gene TRBV10-3; 8 bases fit TRBD2. The germline CDR1 and CDR2 sequences are ENHRY and SYGVKD. The CDR3 runs to 13 residues. After removal of 11 bases from V and 5 bases from J, the junction contained 9 bases not matched to a gene. CDR3 amino acids: CAHQRGGEDTQYF. The DNA for the CDR3 is TGTGCCCATCAACGGGGGGGCGAAGATACGCAGTATTTT.

The chain recombines TRBV18 with TRBJ2-1; D is perhaps TRBD2 (7 bases). The length of the CDR3 is 15 residues. Germline V gene lookup returns CDR1 KGHSH and CDR2 LQKENI. Trimming took off 1 base at V and 6 bases at J, with 13 bases between the two ends. For the CDR3, the DNA is TGTGCCAGCTCACCACTGCGGGGGCCACCCAATGAGCAGTTCTTC. Translated, it gives CASSPLRGPPNEQFF.

This chain connects TRBV21-1 to TRBJ2-2; TRBD1 is the table's D call, not checked against the DNA. TRBV21-1 is deemed a pseudogene. The CDR3 is 14 amino acids. The CDR3 protein is CGLQGGVDTGELFF. The CDR3, as DNA: TGTGGTTTGCAGGGGGGCGTTGACACCGGGGAGCTGTTTTTT.

There are a few counts of this clone. This chain joins TRBV7-2 and TRBJ1-4; D is ambiguous. Germline CDR1 reads SGHTA; CDR2 reads FQGNSA. The CDR3 sequence is 14 residues long. Trimming stripped 0 bases from V and 4 bases from J, with 6 bases between. In nucleotides, the CDR3 is TGTGCCAGCAGCTTAGCGGTCGGTAATGAAAAACTGTTTTTT. This gives the protein CASSLAVGNEKLFF.

This chain links TRBV27 with TRBJ1-2, with 12 bases that match TRBD1. J lost 8 bases, V lost 3 bases, and 7 bases had no gene match. Germline assignment: CDR1 MNHEY and CDR2 SMNVEV (reference sequence). The CDR3 consists of 15 residues. The CDR3 DNA follows: TGTGCCAGCAGTTTCTCCGGGACAGGGGGCGGAGGCTACACCTTC. It yields the protein CASSFSGTGGGGYTF.

Only one count was recorded for this clone. The rearrangement links TRBV3-1 (or the pseudogene TRBV3-2) to TRBJ2-5; TRBD2 agrees at 10 bases. After removal of 6 bases from V and 2 bases from J, the junction contained 3 bases not matched to a gene. The CDR3 totals 14 residues. CDR1 LGHDT and CDR2 YNNKEL come from the germline V gene (reference sequence). The CDR3 DNA is TGTGCCAGCAGTCTTAGCGGGGGGCAAGAGACCCAGTACTTC. Encoded protein: CASSLSGGQETQYF.

The rearrangement joins TRBV5-1 to TRBJ2-5; the match to TRBD1 covers 10 bases. J was trimmed by 4 bases and V by 5 bases; bases with no gene match: 5. CDR1 is SGHRS, CDR2 YFSETQ, per germline. The CDR3 is 14 residues long. In DNA, the CDR3 is TGCGCCAGCAGTGTGACAGGGGGCGGAGAGACCCAGTACTTC. The encoded protein is CASSVTGGGETQYF.

This chain connects TRBV13 to TRBJ1-5; TRBD1 is a possible D gene (5 bases). V was shortened by 6 bases and J by 6 bases, with 21 bases between the two germline ends. Germline lookup yields CDR1 PRHDT and CDR2 FYEKMQ (reference sequence). The CDR3 extends over 16 amino acids. The CDR3 spells CASSQTTAGHPQPQHF. CDR3 DNA: TGTGCCAGCAGTCAGACGACGGCAGGGCATCCTCAGCCCCAGCATTTT.